Described below is a single TCR beta chain sequence and its context. This clonotype has at least ten counts. Its target antigen remains unknown. Base qualities were left out, and no much larger clone turns up one base away. Ends trimmed: V by 7 bases, J by 2 bases; bases unmatched to a gene: 12. Sequences SNHLY (CDR1) and FYNNEI (CDR2) are obtained from the germline V gene. Inclusive of the bounding cysteine and phenylalanine, the CDR3 is 16 residues long. Only CDR3 DNA is held: 48 bases, read in frame from base 1. The data belong to a study of human T cells and chemical hapten exposure (dated by TCRdb to the early 2020s). Context from the whole study: For sensitization, 2% DPC in acetone was applied to a roughly 2 cm by roughly 2 cm area of upper inner arm skin. Throughout the study period of 20 to 30 weeks, patients also received therapeutic DPC doses to the scalp every week. Patch testing was performed on the upper back with Finn chambers containing 0.01% DPC, and the patch tests were scored after 6 days according to International Contact Dermatitis Research Group standards. The patient cohort, mostly female, included alopecia areata with under or over 50% scalp involvement, alopecia totalis and alopecia universalis. Libraries were combined into a pool for sequencing, and differences in TCR yield between samples came mainly from small differences in library volumes within the pool. This study followed changes in the peripheral blood TCR repertoire in vivo during primary and secondary sensitization of alopecia patients to the hapten diphenylcyclopropenone (DPC). Blood samples were taken from patients before sensitization (week 0) and at 2, 6 and about 24 weeks after DPC sensitization. Some 29 alopecia patients provided blood for TCR sequencing at one to four time points (pre-sensitization, 2, 6 and 24 weeks).

Overall study results and their limits: After repeated subsampling, the strength of the expansion versus patch-test correlation and the threshold at which it became significant changed. DPC sensitization did not change the number of TCRs with a frequency above 1 in 1000, and there was no evidence of changes in global repertoire structure. All patients had alopecia, a presumed autoimmune disease, so their immune response might differ from that of healthy individuals. Patch test score was positively correlated with the number of PT1 expanded TCRs, with significance at thresholds 8, 16 and 32 but not at 4. Significantly more large CDR3 similarity clusters were formed by expanded TCRs than by pre-sensitization or healthy control sets, consistent with antigen-driven responses.

The protocol used for the library was RACE. This sample was sequenced with a NextSeq 500. Library preparation attached unique molecular identifiers to individual cDNA molecules for quantitative, reproducible TCR counting. For every blood RNA sample, sequencing covered both the TCR alpha and TCR beta chains. As for the authors' bioinformatics: Samples had a median of about 96,000 TCRs, with a range from 23,224 to 690,600. V, J and CDR3 annotation of the TCR reads was carried out using the Decombinator software suite. To make PS versus PT1 abundance plots, every sample was subsampled to the same number of TCRs (28,000). TCRs were defined as expanded if absent before sensitization and observed at least eight times at the 2-week time point. TCRdb reanalyzed the raw reads on its own, using fastp at Q25 for trimming and MiXCR for clone calling, and kept in-frame beta chains. Here each entry gathers all rows of one CDR3 protein and keeps the most common genes and DNA. In this record, the V and J calls reflect TCRdb's handling and not the investigators' own analysis. This sample holds under 400,000 distinct CDR3 sequences; 5.1% were observed only once. In total, the top ten clones hold just over 2.5% of the sample.

This specimen's time point label, per the study, means: pre-sensitization, week 0. Interpreted using the paper, the treatment or condition label stands for: therapeutic diphenylcyclopropenone sensitization with weekly scalp DPC. At each patch-test visit, blood was drawn before the patch test was applied. Eligible patients were aged 18 to 70, diagnosed with alopecia, deemed suitable for DPC therapy, and excluded if pregnant. Total RNA was extracted from unfractionated whole blood collected in Tempus Blood RNA tubes. The TCR comes from a woman aged 50 to 65 with alopecia areata. Some clones in this sample may be carry-over from other donors' samples. This sample comprised whole blood, obtained in connection with sensitization to the hapten diphenylcyclopropenone (DPC). The rearrangement combines TRBV2 with TRBJ2-3; TRBD2 matches 7 bases in the middle. The CDR3 amino acid sequence is: CASTKGASGITDTQYF. The nucleotide sequence is given as TGTGCCAGCACCAAAGGGGCTAGCGGCATCACAGATACGCAGTATTTT.